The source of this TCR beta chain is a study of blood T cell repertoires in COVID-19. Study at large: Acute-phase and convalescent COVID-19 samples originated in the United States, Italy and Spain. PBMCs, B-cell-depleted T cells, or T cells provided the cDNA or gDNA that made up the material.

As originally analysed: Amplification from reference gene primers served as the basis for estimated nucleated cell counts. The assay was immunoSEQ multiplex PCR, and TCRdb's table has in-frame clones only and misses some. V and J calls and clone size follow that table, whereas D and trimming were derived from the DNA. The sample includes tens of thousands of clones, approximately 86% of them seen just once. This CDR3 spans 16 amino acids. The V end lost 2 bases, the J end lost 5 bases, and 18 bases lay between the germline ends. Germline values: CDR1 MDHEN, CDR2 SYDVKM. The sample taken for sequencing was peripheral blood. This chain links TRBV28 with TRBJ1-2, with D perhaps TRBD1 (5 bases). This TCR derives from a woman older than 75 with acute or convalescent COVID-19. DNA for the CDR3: TGTGCCAGCAGTTTACCAAACAACGGGGGGATGTATGGCTACACCTTC. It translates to CASSLPNNGGMYGYTF.